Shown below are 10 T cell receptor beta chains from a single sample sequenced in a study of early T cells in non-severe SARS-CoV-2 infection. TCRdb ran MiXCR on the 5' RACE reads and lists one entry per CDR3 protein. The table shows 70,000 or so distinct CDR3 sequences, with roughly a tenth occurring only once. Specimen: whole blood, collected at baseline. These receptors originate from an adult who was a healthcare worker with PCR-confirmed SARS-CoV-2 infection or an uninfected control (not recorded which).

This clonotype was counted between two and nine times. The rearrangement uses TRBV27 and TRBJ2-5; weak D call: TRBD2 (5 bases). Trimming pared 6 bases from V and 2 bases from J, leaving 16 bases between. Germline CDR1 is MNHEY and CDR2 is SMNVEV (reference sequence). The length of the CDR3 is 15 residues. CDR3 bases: TGTGCCAGCAGGAAGAGGGCTACCTCACAAGAGACCCAGTACTTC. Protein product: CASRKRATSQETQYF.

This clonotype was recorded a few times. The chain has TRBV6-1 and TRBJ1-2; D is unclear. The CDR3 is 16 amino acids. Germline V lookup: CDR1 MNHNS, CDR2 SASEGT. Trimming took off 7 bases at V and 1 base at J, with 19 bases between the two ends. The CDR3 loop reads CASNKDGSSNNYGYTF. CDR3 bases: TGTGCCAGCAATAAGGACGGAAGCTCTAATAACTATGGCTACACCTTC.

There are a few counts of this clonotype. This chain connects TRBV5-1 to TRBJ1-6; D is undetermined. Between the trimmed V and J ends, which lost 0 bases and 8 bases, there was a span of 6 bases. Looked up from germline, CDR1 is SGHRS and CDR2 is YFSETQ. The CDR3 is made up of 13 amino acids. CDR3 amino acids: CASSLAGYSPLHF. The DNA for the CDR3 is TGCGCCAGCAGCTTGGCAGGCTATTCACCCCTCCACTTT.

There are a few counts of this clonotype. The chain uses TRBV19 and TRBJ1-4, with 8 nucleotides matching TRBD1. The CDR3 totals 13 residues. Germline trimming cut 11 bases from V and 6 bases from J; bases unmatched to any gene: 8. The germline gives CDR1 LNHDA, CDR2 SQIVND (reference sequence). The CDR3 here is CASKDRADEKLFF. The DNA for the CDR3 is TGTGCCTCAAAGGACAGGGCGGATGAAAAACTGTTTTTT.

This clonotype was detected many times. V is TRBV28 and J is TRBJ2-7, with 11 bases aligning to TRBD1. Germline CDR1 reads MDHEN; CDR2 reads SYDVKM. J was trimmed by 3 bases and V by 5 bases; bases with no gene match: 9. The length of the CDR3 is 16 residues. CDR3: CASSPSGQGAYYEQYF. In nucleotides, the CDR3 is TGTGCCAGCAGTCCCTCAGGACAGGGGGCTTACTACGAGCAGTACTTC.

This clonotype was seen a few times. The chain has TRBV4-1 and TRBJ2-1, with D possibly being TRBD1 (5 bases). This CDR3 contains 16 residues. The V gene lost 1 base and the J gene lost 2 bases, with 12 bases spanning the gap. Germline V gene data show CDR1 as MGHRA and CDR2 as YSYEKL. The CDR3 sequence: CASSQVAGNPYNEQFF. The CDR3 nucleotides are TGCGCCAGCAGCCAAGTTGCAGGGAACCCCTACAATGAGCAGTTCTTC.

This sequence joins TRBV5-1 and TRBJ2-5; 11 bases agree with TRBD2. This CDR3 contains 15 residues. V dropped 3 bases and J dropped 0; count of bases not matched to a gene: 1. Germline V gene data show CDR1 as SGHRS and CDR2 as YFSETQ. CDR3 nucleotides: TGCGCCAGCAGCTCGGGACTAGCGGACCAAGAGACCCAGTACTTC. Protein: CASSSGLADQETQYF.

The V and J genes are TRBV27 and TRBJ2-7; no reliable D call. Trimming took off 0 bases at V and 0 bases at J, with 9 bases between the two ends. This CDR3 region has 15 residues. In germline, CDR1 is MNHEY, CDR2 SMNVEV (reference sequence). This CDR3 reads CASSLSQISSYEQYF. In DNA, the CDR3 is TGTGCCAGCAGTTTATCACAGATTAGCTCCTACGAGCAGTACTTC.

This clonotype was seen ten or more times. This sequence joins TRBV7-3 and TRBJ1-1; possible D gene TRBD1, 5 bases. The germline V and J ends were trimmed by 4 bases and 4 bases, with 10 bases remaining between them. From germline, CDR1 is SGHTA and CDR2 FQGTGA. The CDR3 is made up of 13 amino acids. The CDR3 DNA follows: TGTGCCAGCAGCTCCCCCGGGGCCACTGAAGCTTTCTTT. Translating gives CASSSPGATEAFF.

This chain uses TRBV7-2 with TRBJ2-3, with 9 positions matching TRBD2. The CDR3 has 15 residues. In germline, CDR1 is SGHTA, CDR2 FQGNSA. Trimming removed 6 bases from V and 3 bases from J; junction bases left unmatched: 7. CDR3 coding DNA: TGTGCCAGCAGGAGAGCGGGGGGCCGGACAGATACGCAGTATTTT. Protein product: CASRRAGGRTDTQYF.